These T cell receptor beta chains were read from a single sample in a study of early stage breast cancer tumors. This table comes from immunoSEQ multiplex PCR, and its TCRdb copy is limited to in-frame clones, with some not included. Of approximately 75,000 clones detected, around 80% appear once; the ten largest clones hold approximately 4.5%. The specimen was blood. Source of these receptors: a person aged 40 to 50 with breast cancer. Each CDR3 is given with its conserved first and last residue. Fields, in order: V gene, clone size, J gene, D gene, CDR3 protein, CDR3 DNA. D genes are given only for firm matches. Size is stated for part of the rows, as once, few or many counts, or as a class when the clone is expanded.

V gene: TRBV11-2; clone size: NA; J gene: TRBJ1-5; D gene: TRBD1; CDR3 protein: CASSSGQGNQPQHF; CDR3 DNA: TGTGCCAGCAGCTCCGGACAGGGCAATCAGCCCCAGCATTTT
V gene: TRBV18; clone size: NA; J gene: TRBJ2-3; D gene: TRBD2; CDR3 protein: CASSPPSGSPDTQYF; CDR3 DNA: TGTGCCAGCTCACCGCCTAGCGGGAGCCCAGATACGCAGTATTTT
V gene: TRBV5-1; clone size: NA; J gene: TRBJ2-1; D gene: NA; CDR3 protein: CASSPDPPDNEQFF; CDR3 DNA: TGCGCCAGCAGCCCCGACCCGCCGGACAATGAGCAGTTCTTC
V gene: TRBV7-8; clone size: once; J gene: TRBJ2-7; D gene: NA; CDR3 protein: CASSLGQEQYF; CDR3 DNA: TGTGCCAGCAGCTTAGGACAGGAGCAGTACTTC
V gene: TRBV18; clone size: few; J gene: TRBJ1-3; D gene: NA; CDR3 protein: CASSPPSQSSGNTIYF; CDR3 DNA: TGTGCCAGCTCACCACCGTCACAGTCCTCTGGAAACACCATATATTTT
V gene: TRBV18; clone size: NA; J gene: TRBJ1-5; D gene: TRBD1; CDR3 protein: CASSRQGAREPQHF; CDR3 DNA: TGTGCCAGCTCGAGACAGGGGGCGAGGGAGCCCCAGCATTTT
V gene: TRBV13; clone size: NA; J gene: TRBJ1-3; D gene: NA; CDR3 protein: CASSPGGSGNTIYF; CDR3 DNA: TGTGCCAGCAGCCCTGGGGGGTCTGGAAACACCATATATTTT
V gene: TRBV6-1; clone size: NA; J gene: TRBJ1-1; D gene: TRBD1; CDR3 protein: CASNLRQGTSEAFF; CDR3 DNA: TGTGCCAGCAACCTCAGACAGGGAACGTCCGAAGCTTTCTTT
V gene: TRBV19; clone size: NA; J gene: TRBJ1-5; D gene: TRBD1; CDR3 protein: CASNTPQGAVQPQHF; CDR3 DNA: TGTGCCAGTAACACCCCACAGGGGGCTGTTCAGCCCCAGCATTTT
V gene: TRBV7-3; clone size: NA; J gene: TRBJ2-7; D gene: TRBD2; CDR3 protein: CASSKTGTSGLYEQYF; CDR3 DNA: TGTGCCAGCAGCAAAACAGGGACTAGCGGGTTATACGAGCAGTACTTC
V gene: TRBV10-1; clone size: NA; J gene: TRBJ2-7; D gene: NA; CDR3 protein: CASRTDDGSAYEQYF; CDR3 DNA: TGCGCCAGCAGGACTGACGACGGGTCAGCCTACGAGCAGTACTTC
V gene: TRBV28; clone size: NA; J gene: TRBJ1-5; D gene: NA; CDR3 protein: CASSTIGGSNQPQHF; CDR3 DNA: TGTGCCAGCAGCACGATCGGAGGGAGCAATCAGCCCCAGCATTTT
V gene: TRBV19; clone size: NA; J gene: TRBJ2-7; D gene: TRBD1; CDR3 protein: CASRARQGTYEQYF; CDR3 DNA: TGTGCCAGTAGGGCACGACAGGGGACCTACGAGCAGTACTTC
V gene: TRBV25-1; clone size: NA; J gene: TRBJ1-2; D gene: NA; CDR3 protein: CASSEGPINRRGYGYTF; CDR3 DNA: TGTGCCAGCAGTGAAGGGCCTATTAACAGGAGGGGCTATGGCTACACCTTC
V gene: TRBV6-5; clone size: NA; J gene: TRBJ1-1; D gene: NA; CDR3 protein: CASSSANTEAFF; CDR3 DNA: TGTGCCAGCAGTTCGGCTAACACTGAAGCTTTCTTT
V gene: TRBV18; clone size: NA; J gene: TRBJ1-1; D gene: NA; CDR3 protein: CASSGRNTEAFF; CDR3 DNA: TGTGCCAGCTCAGGGAGGAACACTGAAGCTTTCTTT
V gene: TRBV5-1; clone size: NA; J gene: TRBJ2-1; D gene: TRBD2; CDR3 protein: CASGRTSDDNEQFF; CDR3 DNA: TGCGCCAGCGGTCGGACTAGCGACGACAATGAGCAGTTCTTC
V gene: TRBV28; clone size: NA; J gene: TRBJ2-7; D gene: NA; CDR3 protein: CASSSQLPYEQYF; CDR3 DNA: TGTGCCAGCAGCTCGCAGTTACCCTACGAGCAGTACTTC
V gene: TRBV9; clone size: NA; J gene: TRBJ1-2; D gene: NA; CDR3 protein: CASSVDGAGYGYTF; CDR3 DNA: TGTGCCAGCAGCGTAGATGGGGCAGGGTATGGCTACACCTTC
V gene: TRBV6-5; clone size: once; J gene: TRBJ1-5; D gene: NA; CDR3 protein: CASSSQTVYSNQPQHF; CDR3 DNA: TGTGCCAGCAGTTCCCAGACGGTTTATAGCAATCAGCCCCAGCATTTT
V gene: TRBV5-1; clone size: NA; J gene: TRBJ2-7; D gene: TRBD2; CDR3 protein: CASSLIRLAGNSYEQYF; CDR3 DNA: TGCGCCAGCAGCTTGATCCGACTAGCGGGAAATTCCTACGAGCAGTACTTC
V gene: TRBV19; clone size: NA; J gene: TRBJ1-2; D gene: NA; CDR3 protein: CASSIGTGYTF; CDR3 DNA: TGTGCCAGTAGTATAGGTACTGGCTACACCTTC
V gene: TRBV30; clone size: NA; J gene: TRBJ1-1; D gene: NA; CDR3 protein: CATQGHTEAFF; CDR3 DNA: TGTGCCACACAGGGACACACTGAAGCTTTCTTT
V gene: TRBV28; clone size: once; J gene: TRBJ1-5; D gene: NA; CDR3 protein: CASSTRTASRRDQPQHF; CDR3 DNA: TGTGCCAGCAGCACTAGGACAGCGAGTCGTCGGGATCAGCCCCAGCATTTT
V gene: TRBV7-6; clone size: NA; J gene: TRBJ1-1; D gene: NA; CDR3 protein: CASSIRQEWGTEAFF; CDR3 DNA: TGTGCCAGCAGCATCAGACAGGAATGGGGTACTGAAGCTTTCTTT
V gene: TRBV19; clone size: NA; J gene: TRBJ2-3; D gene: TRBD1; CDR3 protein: CASRTGGTDTQYF; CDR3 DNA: TGTGCCAGTCGGACAGGGGGCACAGATACGCAGTATTTT
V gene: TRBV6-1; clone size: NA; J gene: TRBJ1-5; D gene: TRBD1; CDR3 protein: CASSAQGAGNQPQHF; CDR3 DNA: TGTGCCAGCAGTGCACAGGGGGCGGGAAATCAGCCCCAGCATTTT
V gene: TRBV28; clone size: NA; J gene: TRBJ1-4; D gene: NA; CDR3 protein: CASSLYPGQDNEKLFF; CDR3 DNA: TGTGCCAGCAGTTTATATCCGGGCCAGGATAATGAAAAACTGTTTTTT
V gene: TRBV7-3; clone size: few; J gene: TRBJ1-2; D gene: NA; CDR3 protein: CASSLMSGDGYTF; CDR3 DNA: TGTGCCAGCAGCTTAATGTCGGGGGATGGCTACACCTTC
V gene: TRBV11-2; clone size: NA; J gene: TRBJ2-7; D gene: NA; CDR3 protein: CASSFLRGGSYEQYF; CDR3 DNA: TGTGCCAGCAGCTTTCTCCGCGGCGGCTCCTACGAGCAGTACTTC
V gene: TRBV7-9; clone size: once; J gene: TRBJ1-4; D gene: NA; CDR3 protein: CASSLGGVRNEKLFF; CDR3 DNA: TGTGCCAGCAGCTTAGGGGGGGTAAGGAATGAAAAACTGTTTTTT
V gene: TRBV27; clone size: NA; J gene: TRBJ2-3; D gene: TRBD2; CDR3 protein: CASSASGRSTQYF; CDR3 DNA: TGTGCCAGCAGTGCTAGCGGGAGAAGTACGCAGTATTTT
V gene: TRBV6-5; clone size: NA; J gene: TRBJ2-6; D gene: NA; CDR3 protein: CASKLGGANVLTF; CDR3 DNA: TGTGCCAGCAAACTCGGGGGGGCCAACGTCCTGACTTTC
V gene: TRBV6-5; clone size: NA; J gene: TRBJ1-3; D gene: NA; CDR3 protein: CASSRGELSGNTIYF; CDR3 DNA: TGTGCCAGCAGCCGAGGGGAACTCTCTGGAAACACCATATATTTT
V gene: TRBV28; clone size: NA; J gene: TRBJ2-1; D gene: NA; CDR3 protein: CASSLARAEQFF; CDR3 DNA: TGTGCCAGCAGTTTAGCCCGGGCCGAGCAGTTCTTC
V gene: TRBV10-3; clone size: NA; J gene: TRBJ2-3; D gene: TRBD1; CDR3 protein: CAISSTGGGSDTQYF; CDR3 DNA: TGTGCCATCAGCTCGACAGGGGGCGGTTCAGATACGCAGTATTTT
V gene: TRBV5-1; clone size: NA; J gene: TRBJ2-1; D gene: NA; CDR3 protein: CASSLESGARNEQFF; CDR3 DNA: TGCGCCAGCAGCTTGGAGTCAGGGGCTAGAAATGAGCAGTTCTTC
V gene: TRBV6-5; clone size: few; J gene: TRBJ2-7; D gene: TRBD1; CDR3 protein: CASGSGQGGHEQYF; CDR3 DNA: TGTGCCAGCGGATCGGGACAGGGCGGCCACGAGCAGTACTTC
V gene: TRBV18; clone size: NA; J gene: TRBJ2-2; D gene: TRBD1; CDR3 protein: CASSRAQGVHANTGELFF; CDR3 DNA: TGTGCCAGCTCACGGGCACAGGGGGTTCACGCGAACACCGGGGAGCTGTTTTTT
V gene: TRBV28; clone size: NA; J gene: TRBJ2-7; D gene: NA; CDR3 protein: CASSLASYPYEQYF; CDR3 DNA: TGTGCCAGCAGTTTGGCGAGTTATCCCTACGAGCAGTACTTC
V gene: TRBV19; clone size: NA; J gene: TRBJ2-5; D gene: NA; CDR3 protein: CASSIGLGGTQYF; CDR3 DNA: TGTGCCAGTAGTATAGGGCTCGGGGGGACCCAGTACTTC
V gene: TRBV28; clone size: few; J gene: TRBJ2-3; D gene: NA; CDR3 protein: CASSLSSLGTDTQYF; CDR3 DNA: TGTGCCAGCAGTTTATCTTCACTCGGTACAGATACGCAGTATTTT
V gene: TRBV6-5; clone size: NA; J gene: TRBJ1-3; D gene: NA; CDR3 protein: CASSYSPGNTIYF; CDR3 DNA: TGTGCCAGCAGTTACTCTCCTGGAAACACCATATATTTT
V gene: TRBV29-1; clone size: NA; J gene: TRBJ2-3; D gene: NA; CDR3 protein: CSVEVGQGVTDTQYF; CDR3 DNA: TGCAGCGTTGAAGTGGGGCAGGGCGTAACAGATACGCAGTATTTT
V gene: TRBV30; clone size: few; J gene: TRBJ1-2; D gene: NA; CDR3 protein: CAWSVGSGVNYGYTF; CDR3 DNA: TGTGCCTGGAGTGTCGGGTCCGGCGTTAACTATGGCTACACCTTC
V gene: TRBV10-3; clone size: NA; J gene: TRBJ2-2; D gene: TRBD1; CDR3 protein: CAIRGQGGTGELFF; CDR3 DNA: TGTGCCATCAGGGGACAGGGAGGCACCGGGGAGCTGTTTTTT
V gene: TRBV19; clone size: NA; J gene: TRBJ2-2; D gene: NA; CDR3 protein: CASSSRGSTGELFF; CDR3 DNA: TGTGCCAGTAGTAGCCGGGGTAGCACCGGGGAGCTGTTTTTT
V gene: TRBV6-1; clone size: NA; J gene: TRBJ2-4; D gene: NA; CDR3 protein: CASRKGPLAKNIQYF; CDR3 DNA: TGTGCCAGCAGAAAGGGACCACTAGCCAAAAACATTCAGTACTTC
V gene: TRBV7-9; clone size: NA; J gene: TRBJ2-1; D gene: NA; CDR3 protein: CASSLRESSYNEQFF; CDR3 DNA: TGTGCCAGCAGCTTAAGGGAGAGCTCCTACAATGAGCAGTTCTTC
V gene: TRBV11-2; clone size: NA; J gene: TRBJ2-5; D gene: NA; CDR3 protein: CASSPRTQETQYF; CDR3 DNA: TGTGCCAGCAGCCCCAGGACCCAAGAGACCCAGTACTTC
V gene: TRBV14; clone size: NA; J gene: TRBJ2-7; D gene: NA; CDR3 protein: CASSQVWGTGEQYF; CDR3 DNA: TGTGCCAGCAGCCAAGTCTGGGGTACCGGCGAGCAGTACTTC
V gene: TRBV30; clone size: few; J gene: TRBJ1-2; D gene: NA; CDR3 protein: CAWSTTAGAAGGYTF; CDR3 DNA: TGTGCCTGGAGTACCACTGCAGGGGCCGCGGGTGGCTACACCTTC
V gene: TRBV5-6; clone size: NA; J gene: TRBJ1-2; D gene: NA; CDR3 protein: CASSLYAILVITNYGYTF; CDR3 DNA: TGTGCCAGCAGCTTATACGCCATATTGGTAATAACTAACTATGGCTACACCTTC
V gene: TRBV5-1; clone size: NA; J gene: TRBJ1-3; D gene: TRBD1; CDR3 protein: CASSPGTGGAGNTIYF; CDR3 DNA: TGCGCCAGTTCGCCGGGGACAGGGGGCGCTGGAAACACCATATATTTT
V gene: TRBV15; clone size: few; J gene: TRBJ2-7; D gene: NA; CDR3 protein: CATSRDRTTQQYF; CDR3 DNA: TGTGCCACCAGCAGAGATAGGACCACGCAGCAGTACTTC
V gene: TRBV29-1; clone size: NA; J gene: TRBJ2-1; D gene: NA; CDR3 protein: CSVEEQRNEQFF; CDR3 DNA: TGCAGCGTTGAAGAGCAGCGGAATGAGCAGTTCTTC
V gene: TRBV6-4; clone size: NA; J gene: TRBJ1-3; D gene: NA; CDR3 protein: CASISVVTIYF; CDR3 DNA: TGTGCCAGCATTTCGGTGGTCACCATATATTTT
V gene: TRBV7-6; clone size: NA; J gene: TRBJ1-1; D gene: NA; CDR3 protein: CASSLVAGSLNTEAFF; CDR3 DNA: TGTGCCAGCAGCTTAGTAGCCGGCAGTTTGAACACTGAAGCTTTCTTT
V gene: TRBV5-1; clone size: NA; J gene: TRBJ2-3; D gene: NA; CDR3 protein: CASSLVSDWSVYTQYF; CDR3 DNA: TGCGCCAGCAGCTTGGTTTCGGACTGGAGTGTCTATACGCAGTATTTT